This T cell receptor beta chain was observed in a study of T cells in Graves' hyperthyroidism and ophthalmopathy. Regarding the study as a whole: Peripheral blood also featured most of the thyroid clonotypes expanded above 0.001.

Concerning this clonotype: The antigen remains unidentified.

Using RNA transcripts as the source, TCR beta CDR3 regions were amplified. Primed by the HTBI set, a first-round RT-PCR was run on the TCR CDR3. TCRdb independently ran MiXCR on the multiplex PCR reads; one entry per CDR3 protein. This sample yields more than 450,000 distinct CDR3 sequences, of which just under 20% are seen a single time; approximately 50% belongs to the top ten. The ends were cut back, 8 bases at V and 7 bases at J, with 13 bases in the middle. Germline V gene sequence: CDR1 MNHNS, CDR2 SASEGT. The CDR3 sequence is 12 residues long. The J gene is TRBJ2-3, the V gene TRBV6-1, with TRBD2 as a possible D gene (6 bases). Sequenced sample: blood. This clonotype was sampled from a man aged 35 to 55 with Graves' ophthalmopathy. The CDR3 protein is CASLREPYTQYF. The CDR3 DNA is TGTGCCAGCCTCCGGGAGCCTTATACGCAGTATTTT.